Listed here are 14 T cell receptor beta chains from one sample, sequenced in a study of identifying expanded T cells in peripheral blood. This table comes from immunoSEQ multiplex PCR, and its TCRdb copy is limited to in-frame clones, with some not included. Here the sample spans about 100,000 clones, 80% to 90% being singletons. The specimen sequenced was blood. The receptors come from a person between 18 and 75 years old in good health.

This sequence joins TRBV12-5 and TRBJ1-6; TRBD1 matches 10 bases. This CDR3 region has 17 residues. Germline CDR1 and CDR2: LGHNT and FRNRAP. The V and J ends lost 5 bases and 7 bases, in that order; junction bases with no gene match: 11. CDR3 residues: CASGLDRQGAQNSPLHF. The CDR3 region has the DNA TGTGCTAGTGGTCTGGACAGACAGGGGGCGCAAAATTCACCCCTCCACTTT.

The chain carries TRBV6-5 and TRBJ1-2; 7 bases fit TRBD1. With 0 bases clipped from V and 4 bases from J, the junction kept 5 bases outside the gene matches. CDR1 is MNHEY and CDR2 is SVGAGI in the germline V gene. The CDR3 spans 15 residues. The CDR3 nucleotides are TGTGCCAGCAGTTACTCCACAGGGGCGGGCTATGGCTACACCTTC. Its translation: CASSYSTGAGYGYTF.

This clone showed up just once. V gene TRBV6-1 combines with J gene TRBJ2-7; D call uncertain. The CDR3 is 12 residues long. The germline V gene has CDR1 MNHNS and CDR2 SASEGT. Trimming took 4 bases from V and 7 from J, leaving 11 bases between them. The CDR3 loop is CASSAYGWEQYF. In DNA form, the CDR3 reads TGTGCCAGCAGTGCGTATGGATGGGAGCAGTACTTC.

The chain links TRBV4-2 to TRBJ2-1; maybe TRBD2 (5 bases). The CDR3 contains 18 residues. In germline, CDR1 is LGHNA, CDR2 YNFKEQ. Trimming shortened V by 4 bases and J by 5 bases, and 24 bases separated the two germline ends. The CDR3 region is CASSPRRSLVPEDNEQFF. DNA for the CDR3: TGTGCCAGCAGCCCCAGGAGGTCTCTAGTTCCCGAGGACAATGAGCAGTTCTTC.

The V gene is TRBV6-5, the J gene TRBJ1-2; maybe TRBD1 (6 bases). Between the trimmed V and J ends, which lost 4 bases and 4 bases, there was a span of 10 bases. The CDR3 is 13 residues long. Germline CDR1 and CDR2: MNHEY and SVGAGI. The CDR3 region is CASSSGGGYGYTF. DNA of the CDR3: TGTGCCAGCAGTTCTGGGGGCGGCTATGGCTACACCTTC.

V and J are TRBV6-6 and TRBJ2-7; D call uncertain. Germline-derived CDR1 and CDR2 are MNHNY and SVGAGI (reference sequence). CDR3 length: 12 residues. Trimming took 5 bases from V and 2 from J, leaving 7 bases between them. The CDR3 protein is CASSPEPYEQYF. The CDR3, as DNA: TGTGCCAGCAGTCCGGAGCCCTACGAGCAGTACTTC.

The rearrangement joins TRBV6-1 to TRBJ1-1; D ambiguous. The CDR3 spans 18 residues. Per germline, CDR1 MNHNS and CDR2 SASEGT. Trimming cost V 4 bases and J 0 bases, with 21 bases left between them. DNA of the CDR3: TGTGCCAGCAGTGCCCCGGCGATCGATTTATTCATGAACACTGAAGCTTTCTTT. Protein: CASSAPAIDLFMNTEAFF.

The chain combines TRBV5-1 with TRBJ2-1, with no clear D. Germline CDR1 is SGHRS and CDR2 is YFSETQ. The CDR3 totals 15 residues. V gave up 0 bases and J gave up 0 bases, with 7 bases separating them. The CDR3 reads CASSLDAPSYNEQFF. The CDR3 region has the DNA TGCGCCAGCAGCTTGGACGCGCCCTCCTACAATGAGCAGTTCTTC.

The V gene is TRBV18, the J gene TRBJ1-1; 8 bases fit TRBD1. The CDR3 has 13 residues. Germline values: CDR1 KGHSH, CDR2 LQKENI. Trimming at V came to 3 bases and at J to 5 bases, leaving 2 bases not matched to a gene. The CDR3 here is CASSPDRETEAFF. The DNA of the CDR3 is TGTGCCAGCTCACCGGACAGGGAGACTGAAGCTTTCTTT.

This clone has only one observation. CDR3 sequence (DNA): TGCAGCGTTGAGGGAGCCGGCTACGAGCAGTACTTC. Translating gives CSVEGAGYEQYF. The V call is TRBV29-1, the J call TRBJ2-7, with a possible D match to TRBD2 (5 bases). Trimming took 3 bases from V and 3 from J, leaving 9 bases between them. CDR3 length: 12 amino acids. Per the germline V gene, CDR1 is SQVTM and CDR2 is ANQGSEA.

The V and J genes are TRBV20-1 and TRBJ1-2; D is uncertain. Trimming pared 5 bases from V and 6 bases from J, leaving 10 bases between. This CDR3 is built from 11 residues. Germline CDR1 is DFQATT and CDR2 is SNEGSKA (reference sequence). CDR3: CSAPWSDGYTF. In nucleotides, the CDR3 is TGCAGTGCTCCGTGGAGCGATGGCTACACCTTC.

The chain has TRBV9 and TRBJ2-1, with 7 positions matching TRBD2. The germline V gene encodes CDR1 SGDLS and CDR2 YYNGEE. There are 15 residues in the CDR3. After removal of 3 bases from V and 0 bases from J, the junction contained 3 bases not matched to a gene. In nucleotides, the CDR3 is TGTGCCAGCAGCGCTAGCGGTAGCTCCTACAATGAGCAGTTCTTC. This gives the protein CASSASGSSYNEQFF. Looking up the rest from reference TRBV9 and TRBJ2-1 gives the full variable domain: DSGVTQTPKHLITATGQRVTLRCSPRSGDLSVYWYQQSLDQGLQFLIQYYNGEERAKGNILERFSAQQFPDLHSELNLSSLELGDSALYFCASSASGSSYNEQFFGPGTRLTVL.

The chain recombines TRBV2 with TRBJ1-5, with D possibly being TRBD1 (5 bases). Germline V lookup: CDR1 SNHLY, CDR2 FYNNEI. The CDR3 extends over 16 amino acids. The V end was cut by 5 bases, the J end by 11 bases, with 25 bases between. The CDR3 bases are TGTGCCAGCAGTCACCCTCGGGAGGACATTCATGTAACCCAGCATTTT. Translation: CASSHPREDIHVTQHF.

The chain carries TRBV27 and TRBJ2-7; the D gene is possibly TRBD1 (7 bases). Germline V gene lookup returns CDR1 MNHEY and CDR2 SMNVEV (reference sequence). Deletions cut 9 bases from V and 0 bases from J, with 39 bases between. The CDR3 consists of 22 residues. The CDR3 DNA sequence: TGTGCCAGTCCACCCAGGGGGAGGATTAGCCTCGGGACCTCTTCCAGCTCCTACGAGCAGTACTTC. It translates to CASPPRGRISLGTSSSSYEQYF.